The TCR beta chain described here comes from a study of shared clonotypes between healthy human individuals. Notes on the study in general: The sampled material consisted only of blood, and tissue repertoires are likely to differ.

CD8 cells regarded as naive lacked CD45RO, were positively chosen for CCR7, and omitted terminally differentiated effector memory CD45RA+ cells. Recent vaccinations or acute infections were absent in the healthy HIV-negative adult donors. Every donor, a Caucasian adult, lived in Nashville, Tennessee. J was trimmed by 3 bases and V by 1 base; bases with no gene match: 6. This CDR3 comprises 16 residues. The germline V gene encodes CDR1 SNHLY and CDR2 FYNNEI. Worth noting for this clone: Its antigen remains unidentified.

For every subset, genomic DNA was evenly distributed across several immunoSEQ plates. Assay: immunoSEQ multiplex PCR; the TCRdb copy retains only in-frame clones and omits some. The sample has 550,000 to 750,000 clones, over 95% seen once; the top ten hold 0.09% to 0.13%. The chain carries TRBV2 and TRBJ2-7; 10 bases line up with TRBD2. The receptor comes from a woman in her twenties or thirties in good health. The sequenced material came from naive CD8+ T cells sorted from blood. The CDR3 sequence: CASSEGVAGGNYEQYF. CDR3 nucleotides: TGTGCCAGCAGTGAAGGGGTAGCGGGAGGCAACTACGAGCAGTACTTC.